The rows below give T cell receptor beta chains drawn from one sample of a study of T cell responses to AZD1222 COVID-19 vaccine. Data came from immunoSEQ multiplex PCR; TCRdb stores just in-frame clones and leaves some out. The table includes 80,000 to 95,000 clones, about nine tenths detected once. The source material was peripheral blood, sampled 28 days after the second AZD1222 dose. The receptor set was obtained from an adult who received the AZD1222 COVID-19 vaccine. Each CDR3 is given with its conserved first and last residue. D genes are given only for firm matches. Where a row states a size, it is once, few, many or the class of an expanded clone; other rows omit it.

TRBD2,NA,18,TRBV4-2,TRBJ2-5,CASSQGGTSGRAGETQYF,TGTGCCAGCAGCCAAGGAGGGACTAGCGGGAGGGCAGGAGAGACCCAGTACTTC
TRBD2,few,14,TRBV7-2,TRBJ2-5,CASRFGLAGETQYF,TGTGCCAGCAGATTCGGACTAGCGGGGGAGACCCAGTACTTC
NA,NA,16,TRBV2,TRBJ1-5,CASEAQQGGSNQPQHF,TGTGCCAGCGAGGCACAACAGGGAGGTAGCAATCAGCCCCAGCATTTT
NA,NA,16,TRBV19,TRBJ2-6,CASSVREVPGANVLTF,TGTGCCAGTAGCGTCAGGGAGGTCCCTGGGGCCAACGTCCTGACTTTC
NA,NA,15,TRBV5-1,TRBJ1-6,CASSLDSGRQSPLHF,TGCGCCAGCAGCTTGGACAGTGGGAGGCAATCACCCCTCCACTTT
NA,NA,15,TRBV6-5,TRBJ2-1,CASSYSDSLGNEQFF,TGTGCCAGCAGTTACTCGGACTCCCTCGGAAATGAGCAGTTCTTC
NA,NA,15,TRBV7-2,TRBJ2-7,CASSPQGFPSLEQYF,TGTGCCAGCAGCCCGCAGGGATTCCCCTCTCTCGAGCAGTACTTC
TRBD1,NA,15,TRBV27,TRBJ1-5,CASSPRDRGNQPQHF,TGTGCCAGCAGTCCGAGGGACAGGGGCAATCAGCCCCAGCATTTT
NA,NA,15,TRBV27,TRBJ2-1,CASSLRAFLTHEQFF,TGTGCCAGCAGTTTACGGGCCTTTTTAACCCATGAGCAGTTCTTC
TRBD1,NA,14,TRBV7-2,TRBJ2-5,CASSRDSGQETQYF,TGTGCCAGCAGCAGGGACAGCGGACAAGAGACCCAGTACTTC
TRBD1,NA,15,TRBV7-8,TRBJ1-6,CASSLAGTDNSPLHF,TGTGCCAGCAGCTTAGCTGGGACAGACAATTCACCCCTCCACTTT
TRBD2,NA,17,TRBV30,TRBJ2-3,CAWSVRTSGRPTDTQYF,TGTGCCTGGAGTGTACGGACTAGCGGGAGGCCGACAGATACGCAGTATTTT
TRBD2,once,13,TRBV20-1,TRBJ2-7,CSASPKREGTQYF,TGCAGTGCTAGTCCCAAGCGGGAGGGTACGCAGTACTTC
TRBD1,NA,14,TRBV19,TRBJ1-2,CASSFQGGHYGYTF,TGTGCCAGTAGTTTCCAGGGGGGCCACTATGGCTACACCTTC
TRBD1,NA,15,TRBV5-1,TRBJ2-5,CASSLTGGLEETQYF,TGCGCCAGCAGCTTGACAGGGGGATTGGAAGAGACCCAGTACTTC
NA,NA,16,TRBV7-6,TRBJ2-3,CASSLVGGRTMDTQYF,TGTGCCAGCAGCTTAGTGGGGGGCCGGACCATGGATACGCAGTATTTT
NA,NA,15,TRBV19,TRBJ1-2,CASSIDALRNYGYTF,TGTGCCAGTAGTATAGATGCACTCCGGAACTATGGCTACACCTTC
TRBD2,NA,15,TRBV6-2/TRBV6-3,TRBJ2-5,CASSSGTSGKETQYF,TGTGCCAGCAGTTCCGGGACTAGCGGGAAAGAGACCCAGTACTTC
TRBD1,NA,14,TRBV11-3,TRBJ1-1,CASSLTGGGTEAFF,TGTGCCAGCAGCTTGACAGGGGGAGGTACTGAAGCTTTCTTT
NA,NA,16,TRBV21-1,TRBJ1-5,CASGLSRGAANQPQHF,TGTGCCAGCGGATTGTCTAGGGGCGCCGCCAATCAGCCCCAGCATTTT
NA,once,13,TRBV12-3/TRBV12-4,TRBJ1-2,CASSLEGFYGYTF,TGTGCCAGCAGTTTAGAAGGGTTCTATGGCTACACCTTC
TRBD1,NA,15,TRBV19,TRBJ1-2,CASSTFGQGLFGYTF,TGTGCCAGTAGTACCTTTGGACAGGGATTATTTGGCTACACCTTC
NA,NA,14,TRBV4-1,TRBJ1-5,CASSQVTGQLPQHF,TGCGCCAGCAGCCAAGTGACCGGCCAATTGCCCCAGCATTTT
NA,NA,14,TRBV5-1,TRBJ2-5,CASSRKQGQETQYF,TGCGCCAGCAGCCGTAAACAGGGCCAAGAGACCCAGTACTTC
NA,NA,16,TRBV16,TRBJ1-4,CASSQSRGTTNEKLFF,TGTGCCAGCAGCCAATCGAGAGGAACAACTAATGAAAAACTGTTTTTT
TRBD1,NA,16,TRBV6-5,TRBJ1-6,CASSYSFAGGGSPLHF,TGTGCCAGCAGTTACTCCTTCGCAGGGGGGGGTTCACCCCTCCACTTT
TRBD2,NA,16,TRBV6-4,TRBJ2-3,CASNPGLAGDTDTQYF,TGTGCCAGCAACCCTGGACTAGCGGGGGACACAGATACGCAGTATTTT
TRBD2,NA,20,TRBV27,TRBJ2-1,CASSEAVETSGWSSYNEQFF,TGTGCCAGCTCAGAGGCGGTAGAGACTAGCGGGTGGAGCTCCTACAATGAGCAGTTCTTC
TRBD2,few,14,TRBV29-1,TRBJ2-5,CSVTRTSVMETQYF,TGCAGCGTAACTCGGACTAGCGTGATGGAGACCCAGTACTTC
NA,NA,13,TRBV19,TRBJ2-1,CASSETVYNEQFF,TGTGCCAGTAGTGAGACGGTCTACAATGAGCAGTTCTTC
TRBD1,NA,16,TRBV7-8,TRBJ2-7,CASSLGPGQGAREQYF,TGTGCCAGCAGCTTAGGGCCGGGACAGGGGGCTCGCGAGCAGTACTTC